This is a list of T cell receptor beta chains from one sample in a study of T cell responses to AZD1222 COVID-19 vaccine. Generated by immunoSEQ multiplex PCR, the TCRdb table keeps only in-frame clones and is missing some. Of about 160,000 clones listed, roughly 90% are singletons. The specimen was peripheral blood, collected 28 days after the second AZD1222 dose. The receptors were sampled from an adult who received the AZD1222 COVID-19 vaccine. CDR3s include the opening cysteine and the closing phenylalanine or tryptophan. The D gene is left open where the match is weak. Size is stated for part of the rows, as once, few or many counts, or as a class when the clone is expanded.

TRBV30,NA,TRBJ1-2,NA,TGTGCCTGGAGTGGCAGGCCTCGCTACACCTTC,CAWSGRPRYTF
TRBV5-1,NA,TRBJ2-3,TRBD1,TGCGCCAGCAGCTTGGAACAGGGGTCAGATACGCAGTATTTT,CASSLEQGSDTQYF
TRBV2,NA,TRBJ2-7,NA,TGTGCCAGCAGTGAAACGGACTTGGACTACGAGCAGTACTTC,CASSETDLDYEQYF
TRBV11-3,NA,TRBJ1-5,NA,TGTGCCAGCAGCTTAGATAGTCTTAAGTTCAATCAGCCCCAGCATTTT,CASSLDSLKFNQPQHF
TRBV5-1,NA,TRBJ1-1,TRBD1,TGCGCCAGCAGCTTGGGGACAGGATCCATGAACACTGAAGCTTTCTTT,CASSLGTGSMNTEAFF
TRBV5-1,NA,TRBJ1-2,NA,TGCGCCAGCACCCCAACGGGGCCAGGTGGCTACACCTTC,CASTPTGPGGYTF
TRBV4-1,once,TRBJ2-7,NA,TGCGCCAGCAGCCAAGATAACAGGGACTACGAGCAGTACTTC,CASSQDNRDYEQYF
TRBV2,NA,TRBJ1-5,NA,TGTGCCAGCAGTGAAATGATAACAGACAATCAGCCCCAGCATTTT,CASSEMITDNQPQHF
TRBV24-1,once,TRBJ2-1,NA,TGTGCCACCAGTGATCCAGGACAGGGCGCGGGAGGAGAGCAGTTCTTC,CATSDPGQGAGGEQFF
TRBV19,NA,TRBJ1-2,NA,TGTGCCAGTAGTCCCGACTATGGCTACACCTTC,CASSPDYGYTF
TRBV7-8,NA,TRBJ1-6,TRBD1,TGTGCCAGCAGCTCGGGGACAGGGCATTCACCCCTCCACTTT,CASSSGTGHSPLHF
TRBV24-1,NA,TRBJ1-2,TRBD1,TGTGCCACCAGTGACCCCGGACAGGGGGTGGATGGCTACACCTTC,CATSDPGQGVDGYTF
TRBV5-5,NA,TRBJ1-1,TRBD1,TGTGCCAGCAGCTTCACGGGACAGGGGGACACTGAAGCTTTCTTT,CASSFTGQGDTEAFF
TRBV6-5,once,TRBJ2-4,NA,TGTGCCAGCAGTTACTCGGCTAGTGCGGCCAAAAACATTCAGTACTTC,CASSYSASAAKNIQYF
TRBV7-9,NA,TRBJ1-2,NA,TGTGCCAGCAGCCTGACCAACAGCTACACCTTC,CASSLTNSYTF
TRBV19,NA,TRBJ2-7,TRBD1,TGTGCCAGTAGTACCGACAGGACAGGGGCCTCCTTCTACGAGCAGTACTTC,CASSTDRTGASFYEQYF
TRBV24-1,NA,TRBJ2-3,NA,TGTGCCACCAGACTGGGAGATACGCAGTATTTT,CATRLGDTQYF
TRBV6-5,NA,TRBJ2-5,NA,TGTGCCAGCAGCTATCGAGGGACCCAAGAGACCCAGTACTTC,CASSYRGTQETQYF
TRBV12-5,NA,TRBJ2-1,NA,TGTGCTAGTATCCGGGACGGCCCATCCAATGAGCAGTTCTTC,CASIRDGPSNEQFF
TRBV7-9,NA,TRBJ2-3,NA,TGTGCCAGCAGCCGGGTAGCGGACACAGATACGCAGTATTTT,CASSRVADTDTQYF
TRBV5-1,NA,TRBJ1-3,NA,TGCGCCAGCAGCTTGGGGGGGCTCTCTGGAAACACCATATATTTT,CASSLGGLSGNTIYF
TRBV27,NA,TRBJ2-5,TRBD1,TGTGCCAGCACCAGCGTGTCAGGGGGCTTCGAGACCCAGTACTTC,CASTSVSGGFETQYF
TRBV18,NA,TRBJ1-4,NA,TGTGCCAGCTCACCAAGTGAGGGATTTGCAACTAATGAAAAACTGTTTTTT,CASSPSEGFATNEKLFF
TRBV9,NA,TRBJ2-1,TRBD2,TGTGCCAGCAGCACGGGGACTAACAATGAGCAGTTCTTC,CASSTGTNNEQFF
TRBV2,NA,TRBJ1-3,NA,TGTGCCAGCAGTGTGGGAGGGGCTGGAAACACCATATATTTT,CASSVGGAGNTIYF
TRBV11-2,NA,TRBJ2-3,NA,TGTGCCAGCAGCCCCGAAGCGAGTATCACAGATACGCAGTATTTT,CASSPEASITDTQYF